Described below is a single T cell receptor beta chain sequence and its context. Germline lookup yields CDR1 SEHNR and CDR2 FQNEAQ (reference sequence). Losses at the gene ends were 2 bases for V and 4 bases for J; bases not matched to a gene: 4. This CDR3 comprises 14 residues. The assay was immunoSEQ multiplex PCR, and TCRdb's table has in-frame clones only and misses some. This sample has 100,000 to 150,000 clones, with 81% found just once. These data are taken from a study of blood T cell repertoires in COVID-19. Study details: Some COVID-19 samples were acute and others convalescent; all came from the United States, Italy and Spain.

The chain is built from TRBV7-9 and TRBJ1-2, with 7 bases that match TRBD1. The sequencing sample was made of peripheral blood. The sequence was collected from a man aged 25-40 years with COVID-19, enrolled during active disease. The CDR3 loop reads CASSLLGQSYGYTF. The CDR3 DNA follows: TGTGCCAGCAGCTTACTGGGACAGTCCTATGGCTACACCTTC.